This record concerns one T cell receptor beta chain sequence. Using immunoSEQ multiplex PCR, the repertoire was profiled, and TCRdb retains in-frame clones only, with some absent. In the table there are 30,000 or so clones, roughly 66% of which are singletons. After removal of 2 bases from V and 3 bases from J, the junction contained 3 bases not matched to a gene. The germline gives CDR1 SGHVS, CDR2 FQNEAQ. The CDR3 has 14 amino acids. The data were obtained in a study of monozygotic twins with cystic fibrosis. The sample was blood. This rearrangement joins TRBV7-8 to TRBJ1-2; 7 bases align to TRBD1. The receptor was isolated from a girl aged 10 to 17 with cystic fibrosis. The CDR3 DNA is TGTGCCAGCAGCTTATTTCAGGGGGACTATGGCTACACCTTC. It is translated as CASSLFQGDYGYTF.